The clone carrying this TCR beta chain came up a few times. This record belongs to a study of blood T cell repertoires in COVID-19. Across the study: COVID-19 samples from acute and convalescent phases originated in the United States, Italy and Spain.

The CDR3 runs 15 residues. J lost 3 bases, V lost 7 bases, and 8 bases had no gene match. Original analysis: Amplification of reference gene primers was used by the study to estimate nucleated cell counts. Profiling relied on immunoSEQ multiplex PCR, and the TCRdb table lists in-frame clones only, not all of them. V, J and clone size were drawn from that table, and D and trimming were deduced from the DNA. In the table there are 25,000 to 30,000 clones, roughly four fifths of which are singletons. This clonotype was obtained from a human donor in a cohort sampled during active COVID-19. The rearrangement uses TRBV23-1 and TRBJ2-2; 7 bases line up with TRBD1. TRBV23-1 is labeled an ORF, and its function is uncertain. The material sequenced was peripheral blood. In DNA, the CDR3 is TGCGCCAGCAATACCGGGACAGACTACACCGGGGAGCTGTTTTTT. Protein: CASNTGTDYTGELFF.